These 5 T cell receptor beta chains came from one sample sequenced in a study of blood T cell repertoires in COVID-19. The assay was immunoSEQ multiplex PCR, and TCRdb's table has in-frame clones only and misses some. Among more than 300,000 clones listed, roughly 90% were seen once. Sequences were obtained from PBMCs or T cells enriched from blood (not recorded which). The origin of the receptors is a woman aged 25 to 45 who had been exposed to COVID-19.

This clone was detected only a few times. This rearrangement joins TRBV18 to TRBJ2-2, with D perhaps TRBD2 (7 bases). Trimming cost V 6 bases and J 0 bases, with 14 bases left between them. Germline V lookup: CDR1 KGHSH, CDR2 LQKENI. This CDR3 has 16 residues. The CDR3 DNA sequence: TGTGCCAGCTCCCACGGCGGGGGCCCGAACACCGGGGAGCTGTTTTTT. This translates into CASSHGGGPNTGELFF.

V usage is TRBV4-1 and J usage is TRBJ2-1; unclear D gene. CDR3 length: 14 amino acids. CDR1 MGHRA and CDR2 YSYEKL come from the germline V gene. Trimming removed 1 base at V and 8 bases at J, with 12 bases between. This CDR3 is CASSQGLRSDEQFF. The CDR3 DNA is TGCGCCAGCAGCCAAGGGTTACGGTCCGATGAGCAGTTCTTC.

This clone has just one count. The CDR3: CASNILAGVETQYF. The DNA for the CDR3 is TGTGCCAGCAACATTCTAGCGGGGGTGGAGACCCAGTACTTC. V and J are TRBV11-2 and TRBJ2-5, with 10 positions matching TRBD2. This CDR3 region has 14 residues. V gave up 7 bases and J gave up 5 bases; unmatched junction bases: 7. Germline CDR1 SGHAT, CDR2 FQNNGV.

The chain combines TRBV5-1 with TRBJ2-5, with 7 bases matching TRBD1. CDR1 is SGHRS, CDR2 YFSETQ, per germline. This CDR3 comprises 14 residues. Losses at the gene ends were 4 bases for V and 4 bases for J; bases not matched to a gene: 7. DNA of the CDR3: TGCGCCAGCAGCATCGGACAGGCCACAGAGACCCAGTACTTC. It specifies CASSIGQATETQYF. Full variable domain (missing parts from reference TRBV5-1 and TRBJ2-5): KAGVTQTPRYLIKTRGQQVTLSCSPISGHRSVSWYQQTPGQGLQFLFEYFSETQRNKGNFPGRFSGRQFSNSRSEMNVSTLELGDSALYLCASSIGQATETQYFGPGTRLLVL.

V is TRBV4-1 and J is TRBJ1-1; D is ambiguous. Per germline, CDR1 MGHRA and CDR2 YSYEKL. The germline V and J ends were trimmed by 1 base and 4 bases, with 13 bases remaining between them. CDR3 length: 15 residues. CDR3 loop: CASSQGPSSGTEAFF. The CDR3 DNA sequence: TGCGCCAGCAGCCAAGGCCCGAGTTCGGGCACTGAAGCTTTCTTT.